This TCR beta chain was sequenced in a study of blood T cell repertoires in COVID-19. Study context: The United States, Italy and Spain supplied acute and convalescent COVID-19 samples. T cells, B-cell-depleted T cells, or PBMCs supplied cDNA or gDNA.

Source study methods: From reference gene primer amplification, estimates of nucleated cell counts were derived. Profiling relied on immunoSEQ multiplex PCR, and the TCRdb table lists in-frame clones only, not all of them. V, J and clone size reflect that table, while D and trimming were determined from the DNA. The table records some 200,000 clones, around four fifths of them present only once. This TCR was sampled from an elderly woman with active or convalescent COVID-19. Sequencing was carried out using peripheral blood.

DNA for the CDR3: TGTGCCAGTAGTATCTCCTTCTTGACAGCCAGCACAGATACGCAGTATTTT. This encodes CASSISFLTASTDTQYF. This rearrangement joins TRBV19 to TRBJ2-3, with D maybe TRBD1 (5 bases). Trimming removed 3 bases at V and 0 bases at J, with 16 bases between. In germline, CDR1 is LNHDA, CDR2 SQIVND (reference sequence). The CDR3 consists of 17 residues.